This is a list of T cell receptor beta chains from one sample in a study of PD-1 blockade in classical Hodgkin lymphoma. The repertoire was sequenced with immunoSEQ multiplex PCR; TCRdb's copy has only in-frame clones and lacks some. The data contain about 43,000 clones, about three quarters of them singletons. This sample comprised peripheral blood mononuclear cells (PBMCs), obtained at baseline. All receptors come from a human donor with classical Hodgkin lymphoma. Each CDR3 is given with its conserved first and last residue. A D gene is named only where the DNA matches it firmly. The listing skips clone size in some rows; elsewhere it reads once, few, many or a size class.

.	14	TRBV6-1	TRBJ2-5	.	TGTGCCAGCAGTGAAGTAGGCTTCCAAGAGACCCAGTACTTC	CASSEVGFQETQYF
TRBD2	15	TRBV7-8	TRBJ2-5	.	TGTGCCAGCAGCCTGACTAGCGGGGGAGTGGGGACCCAGTACTTC	CASSLTSGGVGTQYF
TRBD1	18	TRBV30	TRBJ1-1	few	TGTGCCTGGAGTACCCCTTTCCCACAGGGGACCTTGAACACTGAAGCTTTCTTT	CAWSTPFPQGTLNTEAFF
.	14	TRBV7-9	TRBJ2-7	.	TGTGCCAGCAGCTTACAGGGAAAAAGCTACGAGCAGTACTTC	CASSLQGKSYEQYF
.	13	TRBV5-1	TRBJ2-7	.	TGCGCCAGCAGCTTGGAACAGTCCTACGAGCAGTACTTC	CASSLEQSYEQYF
TRBD2	15	TRBV7-9	TRBJ2-7	.	TGTGCCAGCAGCCGAGAGGCGGGGGTGGCCTACGAGCAGTACTTC	CASSREAGVAYEQYF
.	15	TRBV19	TRBJ1-3	few	TGTGCCAGTAGTATAGCCGCTTTCTCTGGAAACACCATATATTTT	CASSIAAFSGNTIYF
.	12	TRBV5-8	TRBJ1-1	few	TGTGCCAGCAGCTGGGGCGGAGGGGCCGCTTTCTTT	CASSWGGGAAFF
.	16	TRBV11-2	TRBJ1-2	.	TGTGCCAGCAGCTCGGGCCCCGAGGTCTTTAGCTATGGCTACACCTTC	CASSSGPEVFSYGYTF
.	12	TRBV30	TRBJ2-7	.	TGTGCCTGGAGTGTCTCTGGGTCGGACCAGTACTTC	CAWSVSGSDQYF
.	13	TRBV15	TRBJ2-7	.	TGTGCCACCAGCAGAGCCAGAAACTACGAGCAGTACTTC	CATSRARNYEQYF
.	15	TRBV5-1	TRBJ1-1	.	TGCGCCAGCAGCTTGGATCGGGGGGCGAACACTGAAGCTTTCTTT	CASSLDRGANTEAFF
TRBD2	15	TRBV4-1	TRBJ2-7	few	TGCGCCAGCAGCCTGGGACTAGCGTTTTCCTACGAGCAGTACTTC	CASSLGLAFSYEQYF
.	14	TRBV5-4	TRBJ2-7	.	TGTGCCAGCAGCCCCCAGGGTAATTCCTACGAGCAGTACTTC	CASSPQGNSYEQYF
.	15	TRBV11-3	TRBJ1-4	.	TGTGCCAGCAGCTTAGAAAGGACTCCAAATGAAAAACTGTTTTTT	CASSLERTPNEKLFF
.	13	TRBV5-1	TRBJ1-5	.	TGCGCCAGCAGCTTGGGGGGCCATCAGCCCCAGCATTTT	CASSLGGHQPQHF
TRBD2	15	TRBV5-1	TRBJ2-7	few	TGCGCCAGCATCCAGGCTAGCGGGAGCCCCTACGAGCAGTACTTC	CASIQASGSPYEQYF
.	14	TRBV2	TRBJ2-5	.	TGTGCCAGCAGTGACGGGGACGGTCAAGAGACCCAGTACTTC	CASSDGDGQETQYF
.	15	TRBV5-1	TRBJ1-1	.	TGCGCCAGCAGCTTGGTCGGCCTTCTCCAAACTGAAGCTTTCTTT	CASSLVGLLQTEAFF
TRBD1	15	TRBV28	TRBJ2-3	.	TGTGCCAGCAGTACCCGGGACAGGGGCCCAGATACGCAGTATTTT	CASSTRDRGPDTQYF
.	13	TRBV7-2	TRBJ2-5	.	TGTGCCAGCAGCTTAGTGGAGATCCGGGGCCAGTACTTC	CASSLVEIRGQYF
TRBD1	14	TRBV5-1	TRBJ2-3	.	TGCGCCAGCTCTTTGGGACAGGCCACAGATACGCAGTATTTT	CASSLGQATDTQYF
.	16	TRBV15	TRBJ1-5	.	TGTGCCACCAGCACGGGTTCCGGAAGAAGCAATCAGCCCCAGCATTTT	CATSTGSGRSNQPQHF
TRBD1	15	TRBV19	TRBJ2-7	.	TGTGCCAGTAGTACCGGGACAGGAGAAACCTACGAGCAGTACTTC	CASSTGTGETYEQYF
.	16	TRBV11-2	TRBJ2-4	.	TGTGCCAGCAGCTTAGGCGGGGTCGGGGCCAAAAACATTCAGTACTTC	CASSLGGVGAKNIQYF
TRBD1	15	TRBV9	TRBJ2-7	.	TGTGCCAGCAGCCCAGGGACAGGCCTACCCTACGAGCAGTACTTC	CASSPGTGLPYEQYF
.	14	TRBV10-3	TRBJ2-7	.	TGTGCCACCTGGGCCCCGGGACCGAGCTACGAGCAGTACTTC	CATWAPGPSYEQYF
.	13	TRBV5-1	TRBJ2-1	.	TGCGCCAGCAGCTTGGGAACCACAAATGAGCAGTTCTTC	CASSLGTTNEQFF
.	15	TRBV18	TRBJ1-1	.	TGTGCCAGCTCACCAGAGGTGACTATGAACACTGAAGCTTTCTTT	CASSPEVTMNTEAFF
.	11	TRBV28	TRBJ1-1	.	TGTGCCAGCAGTTTGGGGGCAAGGGCTTTCTTT	CASSLGARAFF
.	14	TRBV7-2	TRBJ2-3	.	TGTGCCAGCACGGACCCGTCCTGGACAGATACGCAGTATTTT	CASTDPSWTDTQYF
.	15	TRBV7-6	TRBJ2-1	few	TGTGCCAGCAGCCCCACCGGGGGCAGGTACAATGAGCAGTTCTTC	CASSPTGGRYNEQFF
.	15	TRBV30	TRBJ1-2	.	TGTGCCTGGATTGTTATTTCAGGGATACACTATGGCTACACCTTC	CAWIVISGIHYGYTF
TRBD1	13	TRBV10-3	TRBJ1-5	.	TGTGCCATCAAGGGACAGGGCAATCAGCCCCAGCATTTT	CAIKGQGNQPQHF
.	13	TRBV28	TRBJ1-1	few	TGTGCCAGCAGTCTCCGACTGAACACTGAAGCTTTCTTT	CASSLRLNTEAFF
TRBD2	15	TRBV7-2	TRBJ2-3	.	TGTGCCAGCAGCTCAGCGGGAAACTCCGCAGATACGCAGTATTTT	CASSSAGNSADTQYF
TRBD1	17	TRBV7-8	TRBJ1-4	once	TGTGCCAGCAGCTTAGACTCCGACAGGGGGCCTGGTGAAAAACTGTTTTTT	CASSLDSDRGPGEKLFF
.	12	TRBV27	TRBJ1-4	.	TGTGCCAGCAGTACCCTTAATGAAAAACTGTTTTTT	CASSTLNEKLFF
.	15	TRBV5-4	TRBJ2-7	.	TGTGCCAGCAGATACCAAGGGACCTACCAAGACGAGCAGTACTTC	CASRYQGTYQDEQYF
.	14	TRBV5-1	TRBJ1-1	.	TGCGCCAGCAGCTTGGGACCCGCGAACACTGAAGCTTTCTTT	CASSLGPANTEAFF
.	12	TRBV7-6	TRBJ2-7	few	TGTGCCAGCAGCCCAGCGGGCTACGAGCAGTACTTC	CASSPAGYEQYF